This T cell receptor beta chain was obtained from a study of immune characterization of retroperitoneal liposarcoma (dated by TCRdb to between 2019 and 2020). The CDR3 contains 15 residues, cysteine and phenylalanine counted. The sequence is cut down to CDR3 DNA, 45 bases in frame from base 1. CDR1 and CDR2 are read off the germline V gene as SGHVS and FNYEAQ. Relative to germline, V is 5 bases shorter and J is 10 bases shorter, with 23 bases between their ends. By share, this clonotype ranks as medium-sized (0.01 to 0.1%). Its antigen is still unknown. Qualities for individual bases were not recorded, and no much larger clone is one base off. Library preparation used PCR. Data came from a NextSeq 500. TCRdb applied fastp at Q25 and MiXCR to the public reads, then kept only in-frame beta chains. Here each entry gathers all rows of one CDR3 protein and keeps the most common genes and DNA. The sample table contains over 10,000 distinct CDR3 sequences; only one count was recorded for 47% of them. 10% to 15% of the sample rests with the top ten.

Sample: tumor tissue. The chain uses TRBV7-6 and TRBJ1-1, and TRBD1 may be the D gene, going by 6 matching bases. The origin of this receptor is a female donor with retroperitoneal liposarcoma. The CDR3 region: CASSPSRAGARGAFF. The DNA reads TGTGCCAGCAGCCCTAGTAGGGCAGGGGCTAGAGGAGCTTTCTTT.